One sample yielded the 24 T cell receptor beta chains listed below, sequenced in a study of blood T cells in healthy people across ages. Using a J-beta primer mix together with a sample-barcoded 5' primer, a second PCR was run for about 6 to 12 cycles. TCRdb re-called the 5' RACE reads with MiXCR, one entry per CDR3 protein. The table includes just under 900,000 distinct CDR3 sequences, under 35% detected once. What was sequenced was blood. The origin of the receptors is a woman aged 80 or over in good health.

This clonotype was detected only a few times. The chain is built from TRBV3-1 and TRBJ2-5, with 10 bases identical to TRBD1. The closer fit of TRBJ2-7 to the DNA end suggests the J call may be wrong. Germline V lookup: CDR1 LGHDT, CDR2 YNNKEL (reference sequence). CDR3 length: 18 residues. For the CDR3, the DNA is TGTGCCAGCAGCCAAGTTAGGCGTTCTGACAGGGGGCTGGGCGAGCAGTACTTC. Amino acids: CASSQVRRSDRGLGEQYF.

The chain has TRBV7-2 and TRBJ2-7; 14 positions agree with TRBD2. Per germline, CDR1 SGHTA and CDR2 FQGNSA. The CDR3 consists of 13 residues. With 6 bases clipped from V and 6 bases from J, the junction kept 1 base outside the gene matches. The CDR3 region is CASRGLAGVEQYF. CDR3 DNA: TGTGCCAGCAGGGGACTAGCGGGAGTCGAGCAGTACTTC.

This clonotype was counted only a few times. The J gene is TRBJ1-2, the V gene TRBV20-1, with D possibly TRBD1 on 5 matching bases. Germline V lookup: CDR1 DFQATT, CDR2 SNEGSKA (reference sequence). This CDR3 is built from 13 residues. Trimming stripped 6 bases from V and 3 bases from J, with 14 bases between. The CDR3 coding sequence is TGCAGTGCCACATTCGGGACGGACTATGGCTACACCTTC. This encodes CSATFGTDYGYTF.

Comments on this clonotype: A much larger clone differs from this one at a single base, so this may be a read error. V is TRBV5-5 and J is TRBJ1-2; D is unclear. The CDR3 runs 13 residues. Germline values: CDR1 SGHKS, CDR2 YYEKEE (reference sequence). The CDR3 bases are TGTGCCGGCAGCATCGGACGGCTCTATGGCTACACCTTC. This translates into CAGSIGRLYGYTF.

This clonotype was recorded at least ten times. V usage is TRBV12-3 or TRBV12-4 and J usage is TRBJ2-5; TRBD2 agrees at 9 bases. There are 16 residues in the CDR3. The trim removed 1 base at V and 0 bases at J, leaving 3 bases unmatched. The CDR3 DNA reads TGTGCCAGCAGTTTAGTTGCGGGGGGGTACCAAGAGACCCAGTACTTC. Its translation is CASSLVAGGYQETQYF.

V usage is TRBV4-3 and J usage is TRBJ1-2, with 7 bases aligning to TRBD1. The germline gives CDR1 LGHNA, CDR2 YSLEER. This CDR3 has 15 amino acids. Losses at the gene ends were 1 base for V and 6 bases for J; bases not matched to a gene: 8. DNA for the CDR3: TGCGCCAGCAGCCAAGGGATCGTAGGGGGCAATGGCTACACCTTC. This sequence encodes CASSQGIVGGNGYTF.

Ten or more counts support this clonotype. This rearrangement joins TRBV12-3 or TRBV12-4 to TRBJ2-1; 16 bases map to TRBD2. After removal of 6 bases from V and 1 base from J, the junction contained 3 bases not matched to a gene. CDR3 length: 17 residues. The CDR3 is CASRGTSGGGSYNEQFF. CDR3 nucleotides: TGTGCCAGCAGGGGGACTAGCGGGGGGGGATCCTACAATGAGCAGTTCTTC.

The J gene is TRBJ1-1, the V gene TRBV6-2 or TRBV6-3; 8 nucleotides match TRBD1. The CDR3 has 16 residues. The V gene end was trimmed by 2 bases and the J gene end by 0 bases; junction bases not matched to a gene: 5. The V gene's germline CDR1 is MNHEY and CDR2 SVGEGT. CDR3 residues: CASSYVSGGLNTEAFF. CDR3 sequence (DNA): TGTGCCAGCAGTTACGTGTCAGGGGGCCTGAACACTGAAGCTTTCTTT.

This clonotype came up once. Its ends do not fully match the called genes, so a read error is possible. The chain is built from TRBV5-4 and TRBJ2-3; the D gene could be TRBD1 or TRBD2 (5 bases each). CDR1 and CDR2 (germline): SGHNT, YYREEE (reference sequence). The CDR3 length is 14 residues. Here the CDR3 reads CASSSQGRPDTQYF. CDR3 coding DNA: TGTGCCAGCAGCTCCCAGGGACGACCAGATACACAGTATTTT.

The rearrangement joins TRBV29-1 to TRBJ2-2; maybe TRBD1 (6 bases). From germline, CDR1 is SQVTM and CDR2 ANQGSEA. Deletions cut 7 bases from V and 4 bases from J, with 13 bases between. The CDR3 is made up of 13 amino acids. CDR3 nucleotides: TGCAGCGCTAGAACAGGGATCACCGGGGAGCTGTTTTTT. Translated, it gives CSARTGITGELFF.

Details on this clonotype: One end of the junction fails to match germline, which may point to a read error. The CDR3 sequence: CAIKERVSYEQYF. Written as DNA, the CDR3 is TGCGCCATCAAGGAGCGGGTGTCCTACGAGCAGTACTTC. The chain is built from TRBV10-3 and TRBJ2-7; D is perhaps TRBD2 (6 bases). CDR1 ENHRY and CDR2 SYGVKD come from the germline V gene. There are 13 residues in the CDR3.

There are many counts of this clonotype. V is TRBV2 and J is TRBJ1-5; D uncertain. V was clipped by 1 base and J by 9 bases, with 10 bases between them. Germline assignment: CDR1 SNHLY and CDR2 FYNNEI. The length of the CDR3 is 13 residues. CDR3 DNA sequence: TGTGCCAGCAGTGAAGGCCGGATTGGGCCCCAGCATTTT. As protein: CASSEGRIGPQHF.

Concerning this clonotype: Being one base from a much bigger clone, this may be a read error. V usage is TRBV2 and J usage is TRBJ2-6; tentatively, D is TRBD1 or TRBD2 (6 bases each). This CDR3 has 18 amino acids. Germline V gene sequence: CDR1 SNHLY, CDR2 FYNNEI. The CDR3 coding sequence is TGTGCCAGCACTAAACTCCCGGTGGGGGGCACTGGGGCCAACGTCCGGACTTTC. Its translation is CASTKLPVGGTGANVRTF. Based on the CDR3 plus reference TRBV2 and TRBJ2-6, the full variable domain is EPEVTQTPSHQVTQMGQEVILRCVPISNHLYFYWYRQILGQKVEFLVSFYNNEISEKSEIFDDQFSVERPDGSNFTLKIRSTKLEDSAMYFCASTKLPVGGTGANVRTFGAGSRLTVL.

This clonotype has ten or more counts. The chain carries TRBV3-1 and TRBJ1-2; 7 bases match TRBD1. This CDR3 has 13 amino acids. The V gene's germline CDR1 is LGHDT and CDR2 YNNKEL (reference sequence). Trimming took 1 base from V and 8 from J; bases not matched to a gene: 4. The CDR3 region has the DNA TGTGCCAGCAGCCAAGGACAGGGCATCGGCTACACCTTC. Its translation is CASSQGQGIGYTF.

The sample holds a few counts of this clonotype. A single base separates this from a much larger clone, so it may be a read error. The rearrangement links TRBV7-9 to TRBJ2-7; TRBD2 matches at 7 bases. V was pared by 4 bases and J by 9 bases, with 6 bases of the junction left unmatched. Germline V lookup: CDR1 SEHNR, CDR2 FQNEAQ (reference sequence). The CDR3 runs 12 residues. The CDR3 is CASSSIGLGQYF. The CDR3 DNA reads as TGTGCCAGCAGCTCCATCGGACTAGGGCAGTACTTC.

There are many counts of this clonotype. CDR3 sequence (DNA): TGTGCCAGCAGCTCGAGATTTCGGAACACTGAAGCTTTCTTT. It translates to CASSSRFRNTEAFF. The chain combines TRBV7-2 with TRBJ1-1; no firm D call. CDR3 length equals 14 residues. The V end lost 4 bases, the J end lost 1 base, and 10 bases lay between the germline ends. The germline gives CDR1 SGHTA, CDR2 FQGNSA.

The rearrangement uses TRBV10-3 and TRBJ2-3; 8 bases fit TRBD2. J was trimmed by 6 bases and V by 8 bases; bases with no gene match: 10. This CDR3 is 14 amino acids long. Germline CDR1 and CDR2: ENHRY and SYGVKD. The CDR3 sequence: CAISSGQPRDTQYF. Here the CDR3 DNA reads TGTGCCATCTCTAGCGGGCAACCCCGGGATACGCAGTATTTT.

This clonotype was seen ten or more times. The CDR3 loop is CASSALRYGYTF. Written as DNA, the CDR3 is TGTGCCAGCAGTGCGCTGCGTTATGGCTACACCTTC. The chain employs TRBV25-1 and TRBJ1-2; unclear D gene. Looked up from germline, CDR1 is MGHDK and CDR2 is SYGVNS. There are 12 residues in the CDR3. Trimming took off 4 bases at V and 5 bases at J, with 8 bases between the two ends.

The chain carries TRBV7-2 and TRBJ1-1; 9 bases are a match to TRBD1. Germline CDR1 reads SGHTA; CDR2 reads FQGNSA. The CDR3 contains 14 residues. The V segment lost 5 bases and the J segment 1 base; nucleotides outside the gene matches: 2. CDR3 coding DNA: TGTGCCAGCAGCGGACAGGGGAGGAACACTGAAGCTTTCTTT. Amino acids: CASSGQGRNTEAFF.

The chain employs TRBV24-1 and TRBJ2-5; D is possibly TRBD1 (5 bases). Germline assignment: CDR1 KGHDR and CDR2 SFDVKD. The CDR3 totals 16 residues. Trimming took off 7 bases at V and 0 bases at J, with 17 bases between the two ends. The CDR3 nucleotides are TGTGCCACCAGCAATAAGGGGCGATTTAACCAAGAGACCCAGTACTTC. Protein product: CATSNKGRFNQETQYF.

The genes are TRBV30 and TRBJ1-1; 11 nucleotides line up with TRBD1. Per the germline V gene, CDR1 is GTSNPN and CDR2 is SVGIG (reference sequence). V gave up 2 bases and J gave up 2 bases; unmatched junction bases: 7. The length of the CDR3 is 16 residues. The CDR3 DNA reads as TGTGCCTGGAGTCGGGACAGGGGGTCTGTTAACACTGAAGCTTTCTTT. It is translated as CAWSRDRGSVNTEAFF.

This clonotype has a handful of counts. A much larger clone differs by one base, so this may be a read error. This chain uses TRBV18 with TRBJ2-7; possible D gene TRBD1, 7 bases. V lost 3 bases and J lost 3, with 12 bases in between. The CDR3 consists of 14 residues. Germline V lookup: CDR1 KGHSH, CDR2 LQKENI. Written as DNA, the CDR3 is TGTGCCAGCTCACCGCGCCAGGGGGGCTACGAGCAGTACTTC. Translated, it gives CASSPRQGGYEQYF.

The sample holds many counts of this clonotype. CDR3 region: CASRKPGQGNIQYF. The CDR3 coding sequence is TGTGCCAGCAGAAAACCCGGACAGGGAAACATTCAGTACTTC. This chain uses TRBV6-2 or TRBV6-3 with TRBJ2-4; 8 bases are a match to TRBD1. The CDR3 extends over 14 amino acids. Per germline, CDR1 MNHEY and CDR2 SVGEGT. The junction had 7 bases not matched to a gene; V was cut back by 6 bases and J by 6 bases.

This clonotype came up a few times. The J gene is TRBJ1-2, the V gene TRBV20-1; weak D call: TRBD1 (5 bases). With 0 bases removed from V and 0 bases from J, the gap between germline ends came to 11 bases. The length of the CDR3 is 15 residues. Germline lookup yields CDR1 DFQATT and CDR2 SNEGSKA (reference sequence). CDR3 in amino acids: CSARDSGGANYGYTF. The CDR3 DNA follows: TGCAGTGCTAGAGATTCGGGGGGGGCTAACTATGGCTACACCTTC.